The T cell receptor (beta chain) described here comes from a study of CD8 T cells in ankylosing spondylitis. Study-wide results and limits: Disease-associated clones were reportedly significantly overrepresented in matched ankylosing spondylitis synovial fluid. Previously reported in reactive arthritis synovial fluid and blood were some of the motif variants. For ankylosing spondylitis blood, a TCR beta motif of 7 or 8 highly homologous variants appeared characteristic.

By quantitative 5'-RACE with molecular barcodes, the TCR beta libraries were made. In TCRdb, the 5' RACE reads were re-called with MiXCR into one record per CDR3 protein. Of under 130,000 distinct CDR3 sequences in the sample, about 25% are singletons; the top ten hold approximately 13%. This clonotype occurred a few times. Antigen unknown. The CDR3 contains 13 residues. With 6 bases clipped from V and 3 bases from J, the junction kept 4 bases outside the gene matches. Germline V gives CDR1 SNHLY, CDR2 FYNNEI. The rearrangement uses TRBV2 and TRBJ2-5; the match to TRBD2 covers 7 bases. This clonotype was sampled from a male donor with ankylosing spondylitis. Material: synovial fluid, either unsorted or a sorted T cell fraction (not recorded which). CDR3 DNA sequence: TGTGCCAGCAGCTTGGGAGGGGAAGAGACCCAGTACTTC. This translates into CASSLGGEETQYF.